The rows below give T cell receptor beta chains drawn from one sample of a study of monozygotic twins with inflammatory bowel disease. TCRdb derives one entry per CDR3 protein from the 5' RACE reads, leaving out DNA. This sample's clone table lists about 300,000 distinct CDR3 sequences. Sequencing input: blood. The receptors were sampled from a human donor with ulcerative colitis or Crohn's disease, or a healthy co-twin of an affected twin (not recorded which). Both conserved end residues are part of each CDR3.

J	V	CDR3
TRBJ2-5	TRBV4-2	CASSQDWGAETQYF
TRBJ2-7	TRBV4-3	CASSQEMGTGTRSYEQYF
TRBJ1-2	TRBV30	CAWNRINYGYTF
TRBJ2-7	TRBV21-1	CASSRPAEDPRDHEQYF
TRBJ2-2	TRBV20-1	CSASRLAETGELFF
TRBJ1-2	TRBV5-1	CASSSGGPGSGYTF
TRBJ1-2	TRBV20-1	CSARQPPGTATYGYTF
TRBJ1-2	TRBV12-3/TRBV12-4	CASSLTVRAANYGYTF
TRBJ2-2	TRBV14	CASSQVGGPGELFF
TRBJ2-1	TRBV28	CASLETSGRDEQFF
TRBJ1-5	TRBV24-1	CATSDPGTGLSNQPQHF
TRBJ2-7	TRBV20-1	CSARYRVNYEQYF
TRBJ2-5	TRBV5-4	CASSWRQGETQYF
TRBJ1-2	TRBV27	CASSPRRGTRGYTF
TRBJ2-1	TRBV7-8	CASSSWGNLYDEQFF
TRBJ2-7	TRBV7-9	CASSLRDRGPPYEQYF
TRBJ2-7	TRBV5-1	CASSRYDRVVEQYF
TRBJ2-1	TRBV4-3	CASSQDLNPYLSAYNEQFF
TRBJ2-1	TRBV19	CASIGFDSEQFF
TRBJ2-3	TRBV5-1	CASSTGPRAPDTQYF
TRBJ2-3	TRBV7-2	CASSLDGGRVLYF
TRBJ2-2	TRBV28	CASSRDRQSGELFF
TRBJ1-4	TRBV9	CASSAGDYNEKLFF
TRBJ1-6	TRBV27	CASSISGLNSPLHF
TRBJ1-2	TRBV4-3	CASSQERGGGYTF
TRBJ1-6	TRBV7-9	CASSLTGHNSPLHF
TRBJ2-3	TRBV5-1	CASSTGQGEHTQYF
TRBJ2-7	TRBV19	CASSIGQRSSYEQYF
TRBJ1-6	TRBV20-1	CSVTGGGSRVDSPLHF
TRBJ2-7	TRBV7-2	CASDPSGLSYEQYF
TRBJ1-5	TRBV19	CASSVRDQPQHF
TRBJ2-7	TRBV2	CASSVDGTWGEQYF
TRBJ2-3	TRBV9	CASSQDRGHTQYF
TRBJ2-3	TRBV11-2	CASSAKRGRPSTPDTQYF
TRBJ2-7	TRBV20-1	CSARDPGGGTYEQYF
TRBJ2-3	TRBV7-2	CASSSSQGRNTQYF
TRBJ2-3	TRBV5-1	CASSLLADTQYF
TRBJ1-6	TRBV27	CASSLSGTVRNSPLHF
TRBJ2-3	TRBV5-1	CASAQGGGPSDTQYF
TRBJ2-3	TRBV28	CASSRLLVHVGTQYF
TRBJ1-4	TRBV4-2	CASSQESGASNEKLFF
TRBJ1-6	TRBV12-3/TRBV12-4	CASSIQGTYNSPLHF
TRBJ1-4	TRBV11-2	CASSLDPGSITNEKLFF
TRBJ2-7	TRBV5-6	CGSSLVRQVLSEQYF
TRBJ2-5	TRBV12-3/TRBV12-4	CASTRKQGRGKETQYF
TRBJ1-3	TRBV12-3/TRBV12-4	CASSLGGNTIYF
TRBJ2-1	TRBV11-2	CSSSPTGLAAISYNEQFF
TRBJ1-3	TRBV5-1	CASSLEGNSGNTIYF
TRBJ1-5	TRBV18	CASSPASGVRDQPQHF